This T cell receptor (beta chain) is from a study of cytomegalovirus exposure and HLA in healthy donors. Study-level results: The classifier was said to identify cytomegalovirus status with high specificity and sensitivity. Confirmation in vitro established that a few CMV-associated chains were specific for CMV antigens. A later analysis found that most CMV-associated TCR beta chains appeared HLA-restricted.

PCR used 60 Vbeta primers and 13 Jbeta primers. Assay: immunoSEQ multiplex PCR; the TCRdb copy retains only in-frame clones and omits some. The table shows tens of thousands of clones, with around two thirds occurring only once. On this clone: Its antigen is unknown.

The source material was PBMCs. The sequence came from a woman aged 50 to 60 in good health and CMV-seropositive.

In DNA form, the CDR3 reads TGTGCCAGCAGCTTAGCCTCCGGGGGCTCTGGAAACACCATATATTTT. This encodes CASSLASGGSGNTIYF. The V gene is TRBV7-2, the J gene TRBJ1-3, with D possibly being TRBD1 (5 bases). The V gene lost 0 bases and the J gene lost 0 bases, with 9 bases spanning the gap. Germline lookup yields CDR1 SGHTA and CDR2 FQGNSA. The CDR3 has 16 amino acids.